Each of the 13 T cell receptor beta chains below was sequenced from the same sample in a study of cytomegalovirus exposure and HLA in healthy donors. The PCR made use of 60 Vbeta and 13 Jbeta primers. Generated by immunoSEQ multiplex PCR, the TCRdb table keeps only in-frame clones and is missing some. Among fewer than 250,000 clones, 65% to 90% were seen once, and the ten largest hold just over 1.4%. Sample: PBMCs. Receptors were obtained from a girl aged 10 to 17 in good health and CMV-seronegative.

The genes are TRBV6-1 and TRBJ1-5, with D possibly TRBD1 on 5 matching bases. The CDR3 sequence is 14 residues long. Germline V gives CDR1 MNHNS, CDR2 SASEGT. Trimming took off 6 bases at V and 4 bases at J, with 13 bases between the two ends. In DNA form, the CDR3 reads TGTGCCAGCAGGGGGGGAATCTGGAATCAGCCCCAGCATTTT. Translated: CASRGGIWNQPQHF.

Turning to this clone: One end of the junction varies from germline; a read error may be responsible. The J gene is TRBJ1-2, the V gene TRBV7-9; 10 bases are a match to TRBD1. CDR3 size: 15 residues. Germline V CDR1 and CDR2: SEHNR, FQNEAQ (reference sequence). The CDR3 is CSSSIGTGDGYGYTF. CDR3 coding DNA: TGTTCCAGCAGCATTGGGACAGGGGATGGCTATGGCTACACCTTC.

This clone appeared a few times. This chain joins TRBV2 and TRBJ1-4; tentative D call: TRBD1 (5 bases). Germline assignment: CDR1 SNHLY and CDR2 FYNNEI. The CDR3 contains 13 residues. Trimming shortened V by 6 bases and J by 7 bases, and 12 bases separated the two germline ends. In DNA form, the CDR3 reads TGTGCCAGCAGGCAGGGTAGGAGTGAAAAACTGTTTTTT. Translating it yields CASRQGRSEKLFF. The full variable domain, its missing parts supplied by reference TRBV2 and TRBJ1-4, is EPEVTQTPSHQVTQMGQEVILRCVPISNHLYFYWYRQILGQKVEFLVSFYNNEISEKSEIFDDQFSVERPDGSNFTLKIRSTKLEDSAMYFCASRQGRSEKLFFGSGTQLSVL.

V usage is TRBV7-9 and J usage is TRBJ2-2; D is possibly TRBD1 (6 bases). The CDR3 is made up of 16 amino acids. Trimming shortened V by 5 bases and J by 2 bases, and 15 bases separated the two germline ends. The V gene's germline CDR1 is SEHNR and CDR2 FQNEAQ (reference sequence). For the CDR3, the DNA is TGTGCCAGCAGCCCCACCACAGGGTCCAACACCGGGGAGCTGTTTTTT. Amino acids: CASSPTTGSNTGELFF.

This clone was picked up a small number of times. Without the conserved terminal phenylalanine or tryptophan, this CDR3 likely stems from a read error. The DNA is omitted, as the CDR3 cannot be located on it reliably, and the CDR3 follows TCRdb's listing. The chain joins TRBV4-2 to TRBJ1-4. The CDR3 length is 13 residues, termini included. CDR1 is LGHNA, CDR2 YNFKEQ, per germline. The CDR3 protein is CASRSTRRRDAMT.

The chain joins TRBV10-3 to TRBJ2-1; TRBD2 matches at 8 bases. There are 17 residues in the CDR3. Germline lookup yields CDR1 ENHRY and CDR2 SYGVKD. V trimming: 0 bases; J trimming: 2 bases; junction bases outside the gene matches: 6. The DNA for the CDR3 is TGTGCCATCAGTGAGTCGATCGGGCGGGGGGCCTACAATGAGCAGTTCTTC. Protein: CAISESIGRGAYNEQFF.

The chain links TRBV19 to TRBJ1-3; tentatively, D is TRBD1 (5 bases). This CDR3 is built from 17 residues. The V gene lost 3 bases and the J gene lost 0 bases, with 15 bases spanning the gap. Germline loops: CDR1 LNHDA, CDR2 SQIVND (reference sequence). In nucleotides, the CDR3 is TGTGCCAGTAGTATTAGCGGGGCAGGCGTCTCTGGAAACACCATATATTTT. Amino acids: CASSISGAGVSGNTIYF.

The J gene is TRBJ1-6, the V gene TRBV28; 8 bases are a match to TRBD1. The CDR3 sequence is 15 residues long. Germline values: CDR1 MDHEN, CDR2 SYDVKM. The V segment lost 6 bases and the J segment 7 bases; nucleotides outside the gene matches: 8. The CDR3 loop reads CASRQPGGGNSPLHF. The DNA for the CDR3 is TGTGCCAGCAGGCAACCAGGGGGCGGGAATTCACCCCTCCACTTT.

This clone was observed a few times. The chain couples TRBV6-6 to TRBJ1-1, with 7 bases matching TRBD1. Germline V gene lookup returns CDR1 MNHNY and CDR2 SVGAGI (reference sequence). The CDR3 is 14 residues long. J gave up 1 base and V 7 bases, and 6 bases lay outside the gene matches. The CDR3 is CASTKGQPNTEAFF. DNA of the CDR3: TGTGCCAGCACCAAGGGACAGCCGAACACTGAAGCTTTCTTT.

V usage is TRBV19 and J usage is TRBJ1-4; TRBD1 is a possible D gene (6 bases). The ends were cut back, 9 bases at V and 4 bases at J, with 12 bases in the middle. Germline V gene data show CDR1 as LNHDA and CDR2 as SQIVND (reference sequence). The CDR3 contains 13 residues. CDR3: CARNGQNNEKLFF. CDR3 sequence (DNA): TGTGCCAGGAATGGACAGAATAATGAAAAACTGTTTTTT. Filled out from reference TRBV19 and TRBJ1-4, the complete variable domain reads DGGITQSPKYLFRKEGQNVTLSCEQNLNHDAMYWYRQDPGQGLRLIYYSQIVNDFQKGDIAEGYSVSREKKESFPLTVTSAQKNPTAFYLCARNGQNNEKLFFGSGTQLSVL.

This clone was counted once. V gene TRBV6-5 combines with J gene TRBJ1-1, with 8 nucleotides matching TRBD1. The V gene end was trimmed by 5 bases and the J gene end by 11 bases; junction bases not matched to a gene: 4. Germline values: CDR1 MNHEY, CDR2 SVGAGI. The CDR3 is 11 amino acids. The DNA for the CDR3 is TGTGCCAGCAGTGGACAGGGCTTGGCTTTCTTT. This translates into CASSGQGLAFF.

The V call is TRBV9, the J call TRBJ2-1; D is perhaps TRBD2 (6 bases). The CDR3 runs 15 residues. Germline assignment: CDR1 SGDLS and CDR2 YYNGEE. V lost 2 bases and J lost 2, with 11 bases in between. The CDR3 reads CASSVSGTPYNEQFF. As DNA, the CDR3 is TGTGCCAGCAGCGTGTCCGGGACTCCCTACAATGAGCAGTTCTTC.

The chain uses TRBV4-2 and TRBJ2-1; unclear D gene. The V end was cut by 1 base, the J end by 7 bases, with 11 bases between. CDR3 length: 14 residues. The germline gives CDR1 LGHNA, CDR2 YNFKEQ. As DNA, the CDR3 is TGTGCCAGCAGCCAAGTCCCCACCCAGAATGAGCAGTTCTTC. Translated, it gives CASSQVPTQNEQFF.